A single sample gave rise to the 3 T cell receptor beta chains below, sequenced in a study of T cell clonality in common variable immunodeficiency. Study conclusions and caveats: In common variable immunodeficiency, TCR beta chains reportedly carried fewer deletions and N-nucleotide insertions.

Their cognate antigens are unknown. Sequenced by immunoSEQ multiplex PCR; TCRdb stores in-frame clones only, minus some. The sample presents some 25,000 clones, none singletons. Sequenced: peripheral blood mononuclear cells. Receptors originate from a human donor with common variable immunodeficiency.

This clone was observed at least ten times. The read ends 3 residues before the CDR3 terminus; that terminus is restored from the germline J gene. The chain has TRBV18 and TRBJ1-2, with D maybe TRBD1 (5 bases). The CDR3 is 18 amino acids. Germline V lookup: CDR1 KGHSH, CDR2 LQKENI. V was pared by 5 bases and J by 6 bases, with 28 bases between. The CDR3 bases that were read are TGTGCCAGCTCATCCCGGGAAGGGGTCCTGAAGGTGGGGAATGGC. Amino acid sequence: CASSSREGVLKVGNG. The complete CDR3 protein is CASSSREGVLKVGNGYTF.

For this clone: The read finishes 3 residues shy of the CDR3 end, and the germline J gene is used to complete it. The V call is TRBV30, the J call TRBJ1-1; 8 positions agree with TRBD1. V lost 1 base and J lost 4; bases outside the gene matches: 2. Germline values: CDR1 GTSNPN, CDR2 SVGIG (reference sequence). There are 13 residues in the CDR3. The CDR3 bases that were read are TGTGCCTGGAGTGCGGGACAGGTCACTGAA. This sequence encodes CAWSAGQVTE. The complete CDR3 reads CAWSAGQVTEAFF. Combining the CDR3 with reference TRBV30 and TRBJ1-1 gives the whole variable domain SQTIHQWPATLVQPVGSPLSLECTVEGTSNPNLYWYRQAAGRGLQLLFYSVGIGQISSEVPQNLSASRPQDRQFILSSKKLLLSDSGFYLCAWSAGQVTEAFFGQGTRLTVV.

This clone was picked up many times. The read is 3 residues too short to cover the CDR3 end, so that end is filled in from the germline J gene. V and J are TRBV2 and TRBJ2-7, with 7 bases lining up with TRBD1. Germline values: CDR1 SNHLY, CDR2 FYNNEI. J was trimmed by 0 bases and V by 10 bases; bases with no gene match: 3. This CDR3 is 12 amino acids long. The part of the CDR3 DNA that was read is TGTGCCACCGGGACAGACTCCTACGAG. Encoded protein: CATGTDSYE. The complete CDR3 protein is CATGTDSYEQYF.